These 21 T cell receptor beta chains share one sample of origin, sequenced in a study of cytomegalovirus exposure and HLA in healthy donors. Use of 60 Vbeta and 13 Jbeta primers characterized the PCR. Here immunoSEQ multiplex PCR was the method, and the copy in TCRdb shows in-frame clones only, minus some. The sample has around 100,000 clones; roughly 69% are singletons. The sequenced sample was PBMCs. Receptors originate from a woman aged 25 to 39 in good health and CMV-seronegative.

In DNA, the CDR3 is TGTGCCAGCAGCCCTGGGGGACTAGCGGGGAATGAGCAGTTCTTC. This codes for CASSPGGLAGNEQFF. The chain combines TRBV7-3 with TRBJ2-1, with 13 bases identical to TRBD2. This CDR3 comprises 15 residues. Germline V gene lookup returns CDR1 SGHTA and CDR2 FQGTGA. V dropped 5 bases and J dropped 7; count of bases not matched to a gene: 5.

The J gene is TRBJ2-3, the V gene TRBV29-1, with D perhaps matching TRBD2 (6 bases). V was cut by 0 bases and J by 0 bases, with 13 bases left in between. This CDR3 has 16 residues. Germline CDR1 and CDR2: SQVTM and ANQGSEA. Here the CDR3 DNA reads TGCAGCGTTGAAGATCGCCTAGCGCTTAGCACAGATACGCAGTATTTT. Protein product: CSVEDRLALSTDTQYF.

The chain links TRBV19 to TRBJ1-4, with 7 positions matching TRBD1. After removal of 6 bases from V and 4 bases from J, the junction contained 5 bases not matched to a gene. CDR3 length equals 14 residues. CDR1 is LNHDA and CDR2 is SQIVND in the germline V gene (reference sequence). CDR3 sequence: CASSQGDLNEKLFF. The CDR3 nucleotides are TGTGCCAGTAGCCAGGGGGACCTTAATGAAAAACTGTTTTTT.

CDR3 in amino acids: CASSSRQGQETQYF. In DNA form, the CDR3 reads TGTGCCAGCAGTTCCCGACAGGGACAAGAGACCCAGTACTTC. This sequence joins TRBV27 and TRBJ2-5; 7 positions agree with TRBD1. There are 14 residues in the CDR3. V was clipped by 4 bases and J by 2 bases; unmatched bases: 4. Looked up from germline, CDR1 is MNHEY and CDR2 is SMNVEV (reference sequence).

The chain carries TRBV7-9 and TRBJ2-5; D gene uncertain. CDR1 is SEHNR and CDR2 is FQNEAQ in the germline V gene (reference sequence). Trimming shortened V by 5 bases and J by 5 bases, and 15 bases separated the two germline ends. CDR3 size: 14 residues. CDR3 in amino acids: CASSEQDFGETQYF. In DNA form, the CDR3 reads TGTGCCAGCAGCGAGCAAGACTTCGGGGAGACCCAGTACTTC. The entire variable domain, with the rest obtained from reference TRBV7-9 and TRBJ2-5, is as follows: DTGVSQNPRHKITKRGQNVTFRCDPISEHNRLYWYRQTLGQGPEFLTYFQNEAQLEKSRLLSDRFSAERPKGSFSTLEIQRTEQGDSAMYLCASSEQDFGETQYFGPGTRLLVL.

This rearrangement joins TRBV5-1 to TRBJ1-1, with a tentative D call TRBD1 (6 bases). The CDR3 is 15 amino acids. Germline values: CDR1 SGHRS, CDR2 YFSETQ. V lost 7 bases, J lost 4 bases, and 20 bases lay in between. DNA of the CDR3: TGCGCCAGCGGATGGGGTGCAGGGGCATCCACTGAAGCTTTCTTT. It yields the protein CASGWGAGASTEAFF.

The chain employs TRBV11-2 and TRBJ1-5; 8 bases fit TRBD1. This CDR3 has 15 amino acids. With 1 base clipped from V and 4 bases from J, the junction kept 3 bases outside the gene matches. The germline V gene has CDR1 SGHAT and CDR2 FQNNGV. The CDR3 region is CASSLGQGANQPQHF. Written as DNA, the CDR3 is TGTGCCAGCAGCTTAGGGCAGGGGGCGAATCAGCCCCAGCATTTT.

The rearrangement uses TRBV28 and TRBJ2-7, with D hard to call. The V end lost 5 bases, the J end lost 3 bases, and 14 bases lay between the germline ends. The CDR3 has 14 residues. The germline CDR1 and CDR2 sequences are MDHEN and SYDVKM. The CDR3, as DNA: TGTGCCAGCAGTCCTGACTCGAGTTTCTACGAGCAGTACTTC. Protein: CASSPDSSFYEQYF. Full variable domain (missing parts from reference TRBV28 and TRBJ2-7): DVKVTQSSRYLVKRTGEKVFLECVQDMDHENMFWYRQDPGLGLRLIYFSYDVKMKEKGDIPEGYSVSREKKERFSLILESASTNQTSMYLCASSPDSSFYEQYFGPGTRLTVT.

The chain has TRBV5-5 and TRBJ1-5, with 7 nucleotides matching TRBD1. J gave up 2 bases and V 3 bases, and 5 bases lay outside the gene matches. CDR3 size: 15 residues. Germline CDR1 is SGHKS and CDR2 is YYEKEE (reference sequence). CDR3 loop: CASSSGQTRNQPQHF. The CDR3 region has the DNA TGTGCCAGCAGCTCGGGACAGACCCGCAATCAGCCCCAGCATTTT.

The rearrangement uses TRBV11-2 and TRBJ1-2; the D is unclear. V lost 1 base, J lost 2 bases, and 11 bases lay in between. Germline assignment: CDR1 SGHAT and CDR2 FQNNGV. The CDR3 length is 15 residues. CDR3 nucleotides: TGTGCCAGCAGCTTAGGAGTGACAAGCAACTATGGCTACACCTTC. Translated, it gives CASSLGVTSNYGYTF.

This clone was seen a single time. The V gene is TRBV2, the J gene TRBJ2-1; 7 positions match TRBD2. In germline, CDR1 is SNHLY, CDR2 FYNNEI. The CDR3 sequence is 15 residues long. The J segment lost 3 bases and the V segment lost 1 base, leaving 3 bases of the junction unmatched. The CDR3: CASSEDRGGYNEQFF. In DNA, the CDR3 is TGTGCCAGCAGTGAAGATCGCGGGGGCTACAATGAGCAGTTCTTC.

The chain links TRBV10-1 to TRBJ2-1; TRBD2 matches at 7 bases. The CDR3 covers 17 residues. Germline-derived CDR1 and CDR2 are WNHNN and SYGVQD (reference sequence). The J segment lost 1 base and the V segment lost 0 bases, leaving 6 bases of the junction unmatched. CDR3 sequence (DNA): TGCGCCAGCAGTGAGTCGAGGCTAGCGGATTCCTACAATGAGCAGTTCTTC. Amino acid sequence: CASSESRLADSYNEQFF.

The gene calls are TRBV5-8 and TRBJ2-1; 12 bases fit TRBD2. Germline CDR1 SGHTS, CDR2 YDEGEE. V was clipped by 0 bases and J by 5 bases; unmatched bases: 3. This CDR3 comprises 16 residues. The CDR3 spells CASSLGLAGVDNEQFF. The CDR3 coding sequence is TGTGCCAGCAGCTTGGGACTAGCGGGAGTCGACAATGAGCAGTTCTTC.

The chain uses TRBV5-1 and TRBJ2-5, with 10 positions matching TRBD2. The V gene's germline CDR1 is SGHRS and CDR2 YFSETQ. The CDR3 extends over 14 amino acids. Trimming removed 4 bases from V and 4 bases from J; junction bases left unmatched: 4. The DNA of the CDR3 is TGCGCCAGCAGCCCTAGCGGGAGAACAGAGACCCAGTACTTC. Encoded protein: CASSPSGRTETQYF.

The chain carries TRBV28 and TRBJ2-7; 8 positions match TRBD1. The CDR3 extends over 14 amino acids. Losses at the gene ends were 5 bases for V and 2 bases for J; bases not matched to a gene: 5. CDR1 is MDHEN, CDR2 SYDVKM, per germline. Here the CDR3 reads CASSGQGTTYEQYF. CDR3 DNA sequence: TGTGCCAGCAGTGGACAGGGTACCACCTACGAGCAGTACTTC.

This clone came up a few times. The CDR3: CAWSVSGRNIQYF. In DNA, the CDR3 is TGTGCCTGGAGTGTAAGCGGGAGAAACATTCAGTACTTC. The gene calls are TRBV30 and TRBJ2-4; 8 bases match TRBD2. In germline, CDR1 is GTSNPN, CDR2 SVGIG (reference sequence). CDR3 length: 13 residues. The ends lost 0 bases at V and 6 bases at J; junction bases unmatched: 1.

The CDR3 nucleotides are TGTGCCAGCAGCTTCCCAGGGACTGCCGATGGCTACACCTTC. Encoded protein: CASSFPGTADGYTF. This chain connects TRBV7-9 to TRBJ1-2; tentative D call: TRBD1 (5 bases). The germline V gene encodes CDR1 SEHNR and CDR2 FQNEAQ (reference sequence). V was cut by 3 bases and J by 6 bases, with 14 bases left in between. The CDR3 runs to 14 residues.

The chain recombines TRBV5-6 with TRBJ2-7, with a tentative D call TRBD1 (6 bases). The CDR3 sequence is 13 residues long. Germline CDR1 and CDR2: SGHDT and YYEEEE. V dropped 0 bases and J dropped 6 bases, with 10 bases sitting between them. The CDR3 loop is CASSLDRDSEQYF. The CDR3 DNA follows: TGTGCCAGCAGCTTGGACAGGGATTCCGAGCAGTACTTC. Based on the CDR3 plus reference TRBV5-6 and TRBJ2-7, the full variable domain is DAGVTQSPTHLIKTRGQQVTLRCSPKSGHDTVSWYQQALGQGPQFIFQYYEEEERQRGNFPDRFSGHQFPNYSSELNVNALLLGDSALYLCASSLDRDSEQYFGPGTRLTVT.

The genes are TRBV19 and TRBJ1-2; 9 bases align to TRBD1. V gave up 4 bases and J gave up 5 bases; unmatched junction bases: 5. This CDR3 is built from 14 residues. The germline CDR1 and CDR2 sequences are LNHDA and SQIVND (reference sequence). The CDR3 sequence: CASSTRDRVYGYTF. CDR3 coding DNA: TGTGCCAGTAGTACCCGGGACAGGGTGTATGGCTACACCTTC.

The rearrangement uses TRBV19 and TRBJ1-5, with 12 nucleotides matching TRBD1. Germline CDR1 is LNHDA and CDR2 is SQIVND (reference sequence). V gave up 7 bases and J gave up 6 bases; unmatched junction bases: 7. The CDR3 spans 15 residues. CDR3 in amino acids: CASTPGQGAGQPQHF. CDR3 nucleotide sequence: TGTGCCAGTACCCCGGGACAGGGGGCTGGTCAGCCCCAGCATTTT.

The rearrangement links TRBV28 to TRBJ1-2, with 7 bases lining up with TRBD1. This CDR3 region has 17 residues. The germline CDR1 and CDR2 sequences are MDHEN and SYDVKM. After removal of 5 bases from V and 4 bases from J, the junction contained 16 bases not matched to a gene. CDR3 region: CASSLPTGPQKTYGYTF. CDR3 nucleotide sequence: TGTGCCAGCAGTCTGCCGACAGGGCCCCAAAAAACCTATGGCTACACCTTC.